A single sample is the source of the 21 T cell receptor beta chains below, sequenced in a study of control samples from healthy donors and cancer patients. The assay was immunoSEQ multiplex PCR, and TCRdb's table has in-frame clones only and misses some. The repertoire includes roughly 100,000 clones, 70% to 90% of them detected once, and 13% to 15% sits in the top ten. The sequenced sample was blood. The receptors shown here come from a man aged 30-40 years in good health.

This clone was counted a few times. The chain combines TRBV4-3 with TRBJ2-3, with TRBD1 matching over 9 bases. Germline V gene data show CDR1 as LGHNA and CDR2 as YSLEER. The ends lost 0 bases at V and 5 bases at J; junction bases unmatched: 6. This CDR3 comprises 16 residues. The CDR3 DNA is TGCGCCAGCAGCCAAGATTTACAGGGGGCGTTAGATACGCAGTATTTT. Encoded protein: CASSQDLQGALDTQYF.

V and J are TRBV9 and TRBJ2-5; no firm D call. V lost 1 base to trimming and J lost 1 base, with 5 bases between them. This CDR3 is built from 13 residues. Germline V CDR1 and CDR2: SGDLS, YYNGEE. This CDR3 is CASSVQLQETQYF. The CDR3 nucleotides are TGTGCCAGCAGCGTACAGCTCCAAGAGACCCAGTACTTC.

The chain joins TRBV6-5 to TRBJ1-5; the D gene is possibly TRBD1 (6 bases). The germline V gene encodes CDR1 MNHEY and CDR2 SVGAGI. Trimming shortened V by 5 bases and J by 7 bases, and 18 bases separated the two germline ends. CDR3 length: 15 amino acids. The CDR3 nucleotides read TGTGCCAGCAGTCCCCAGGGGCTTAAGAACCAGCCCCAGCATTTT. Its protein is CASSPQGLKNQPQHF.

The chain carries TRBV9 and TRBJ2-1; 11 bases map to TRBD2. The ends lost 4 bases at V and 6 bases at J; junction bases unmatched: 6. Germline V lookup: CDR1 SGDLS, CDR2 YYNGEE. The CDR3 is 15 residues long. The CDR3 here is CASSPRLAGSNEQFF. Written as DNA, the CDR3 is TGTGCCAGCAGCCCCCGACTAGCGGGAAGCAATGAGCAGTTCTTC.

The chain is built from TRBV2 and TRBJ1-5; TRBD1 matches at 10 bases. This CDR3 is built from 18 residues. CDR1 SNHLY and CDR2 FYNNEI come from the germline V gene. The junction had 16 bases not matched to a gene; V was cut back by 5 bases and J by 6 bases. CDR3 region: CASSSTPGQGYVSQPQHF. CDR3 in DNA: TGTGCCAGCAGTTCTACTCCGGGACAGGGGTATGTGAGTCAGCCCCAGCATTTT.

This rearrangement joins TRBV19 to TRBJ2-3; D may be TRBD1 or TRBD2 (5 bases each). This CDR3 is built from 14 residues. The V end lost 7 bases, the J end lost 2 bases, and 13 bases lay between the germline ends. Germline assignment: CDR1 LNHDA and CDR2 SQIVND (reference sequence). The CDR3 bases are TGTGCCAGTAATCGTGGGGGTACCACAGATACGCAGTATTTT. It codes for CASNRGGTTDTQYF. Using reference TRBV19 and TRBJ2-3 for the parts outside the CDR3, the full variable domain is DGGITQSPKYLFRKEGQNVTLSCEQNLNHDAMYWYRQDPGQGLRLIYYSQIVNDFQKGDIAEGYSVSREKKESFPLTVTSAQKNPTAFYLCASNRGGTTDTQYFGPGTRLTVL.

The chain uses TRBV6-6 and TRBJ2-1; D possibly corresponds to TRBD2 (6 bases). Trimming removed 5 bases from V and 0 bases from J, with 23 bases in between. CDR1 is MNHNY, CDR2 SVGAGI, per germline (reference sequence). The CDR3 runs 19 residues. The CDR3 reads CASSLAGTFERGSYNEQFF. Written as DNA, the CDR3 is TGTGCCAGCAGTCTTGCGGGGACCTTTGAGCGCGGCTCCTACAATGAGCAGTTCTTC.

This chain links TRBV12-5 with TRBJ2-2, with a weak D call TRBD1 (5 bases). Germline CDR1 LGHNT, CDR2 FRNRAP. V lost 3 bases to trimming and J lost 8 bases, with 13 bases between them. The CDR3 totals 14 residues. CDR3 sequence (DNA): TGTGCTAGTGGTTTTACAGGCCTAGAAGGGGAGCTGTTTTTT. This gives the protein CASGFTGLEGELFF.

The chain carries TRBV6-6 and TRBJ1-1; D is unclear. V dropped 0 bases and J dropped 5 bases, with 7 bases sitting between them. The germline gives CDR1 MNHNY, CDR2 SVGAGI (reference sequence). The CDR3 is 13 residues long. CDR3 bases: TGTGCCAGCAGTTACTCAAAGGAGACTGAAGCTTTCTTT. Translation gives CASSYSKETEAFF.

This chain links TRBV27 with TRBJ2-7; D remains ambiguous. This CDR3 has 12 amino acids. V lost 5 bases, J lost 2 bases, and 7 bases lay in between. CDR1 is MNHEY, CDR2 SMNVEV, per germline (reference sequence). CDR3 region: CASSTTTYEQYF. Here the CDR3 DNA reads TGTGCCAGCAGTACTACCACCTACGAGCAGTACTTC.

The CDR3 nucleotides read TGCAGCGTTGTAGGGTATGGAAACACCATATATTTT. It yields the protein CSVVGYGNTIYF. V gene TRBV29-1 combines with J gene TRBJ1-3; D is uncertain. Germline V lookup: CDR1 SQVTM, CDR2 ANQGSEA. V lost 4 bases, J lost 3 bases, and 7 bases lay in between. This CDR3 comprises 12 residues.

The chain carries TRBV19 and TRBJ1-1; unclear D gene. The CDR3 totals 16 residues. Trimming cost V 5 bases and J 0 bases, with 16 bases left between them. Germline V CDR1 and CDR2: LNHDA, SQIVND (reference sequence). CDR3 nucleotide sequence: TGTGCCAGTAGTTTCTTACTTTCGCGGATGAACACTGAAGCTTTCTTT. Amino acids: CASSFLLSRMNTEAFF.

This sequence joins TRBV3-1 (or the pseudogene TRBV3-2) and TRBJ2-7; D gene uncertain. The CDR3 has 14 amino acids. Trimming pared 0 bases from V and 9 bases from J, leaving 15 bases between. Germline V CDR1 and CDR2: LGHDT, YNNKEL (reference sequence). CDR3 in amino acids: CASSQEGNLAVQYF. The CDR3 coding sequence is TGTGCCAGCAGCCAAGAAGGGAACTTGGCGGTGCAGTACTTC.

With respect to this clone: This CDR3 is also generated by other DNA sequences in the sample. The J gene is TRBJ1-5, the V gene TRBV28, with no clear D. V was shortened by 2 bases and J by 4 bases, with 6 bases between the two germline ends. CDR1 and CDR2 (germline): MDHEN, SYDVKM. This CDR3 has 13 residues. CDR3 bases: TGTGCCAGCAGTTTAGTCAGAAATCAGCCCCAGCATTTT. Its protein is CASSLVRNQPQHF.

CDR3 protein: CASSLRFYEQYF. CDR3 in DNA: TGTGCCAGCAGTCTCAGGTTTTACGAGCAGTACTTC. The chain is built from TRBV28 and TRBJ2-7; D ambiguous. V lost 5 bases and J 4 bases, leaving 9 bases between the germline ends. The CDR3 is 12 residues long. Germline values: CDR1 MDHEN, CDR2 SYDVKM.

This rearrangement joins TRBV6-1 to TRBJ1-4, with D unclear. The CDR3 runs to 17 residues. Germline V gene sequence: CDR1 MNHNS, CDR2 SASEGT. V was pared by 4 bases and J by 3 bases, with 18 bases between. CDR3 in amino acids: CASSAYGNSKANEKLFF. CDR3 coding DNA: TGTGCCAGCAGTGCTTACGGGAATTCGAAGGCTAATGAAAAACTGTTTTTT.

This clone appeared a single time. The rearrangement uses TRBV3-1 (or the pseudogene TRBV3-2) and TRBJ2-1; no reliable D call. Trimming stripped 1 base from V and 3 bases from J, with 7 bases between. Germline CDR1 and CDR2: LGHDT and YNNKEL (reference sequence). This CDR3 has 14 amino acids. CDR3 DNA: TGTGCCAGCAGCCAAGCATACAGCTACAATGAGCAGTTCTTC. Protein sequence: CASSQAYSYNEQFF.

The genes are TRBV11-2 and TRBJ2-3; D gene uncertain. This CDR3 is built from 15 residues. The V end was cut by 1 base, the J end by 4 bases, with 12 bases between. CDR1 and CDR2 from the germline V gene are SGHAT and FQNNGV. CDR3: CASSLVRATPDTQYF. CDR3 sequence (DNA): TGTGCCAGCAGCTTAGTTCGCGCGACGCCAGATACGCAGTATTTT.

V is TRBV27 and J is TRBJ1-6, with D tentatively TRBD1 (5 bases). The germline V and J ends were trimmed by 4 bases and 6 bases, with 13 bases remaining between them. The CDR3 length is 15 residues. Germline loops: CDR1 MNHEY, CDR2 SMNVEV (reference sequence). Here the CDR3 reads CASSWSGITNSPLHF. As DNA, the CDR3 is TGTGCCAGCAGTTGGTCAGGGATCACTAATTCACCCCTCCACTTT.

CDR3 in DNA: TGTGCCAGCAGCCAAGAGTTGGAGACCCAGTACTTC. Its protein product is CASSQELETQYF. The J gene is TRBJ2-5, the V gene TRBV3-1 (or the pseudogene TRBV3-2); D unclear. V gave up 0 bases and J gave up 5 bases, with 4 bases separating them. This CDR3 is 12 amino acids long. Germline lookup yields CDR1 LGHDT and CDR2 YNNKEL (reference sequence).

In DNA form, the CDR3 reads TGTGCCAGCACCTTATGGGGGACTGGGGACAATGAGCAGTTCTTC. This gives the protein CASTLWGTGDNEQFF. This chain joins TRBV6-5 and TRBJ2-1; perhaps TRBD2 as D (6 bases). Germline lookup yields CDR1 MNHEY and CDR2 SVGAGI. CDR3 length: 15 residues. V was shortened by 7 bases and J by 5 bases, with 18 bases between the two germline ends.